What follows is one TCR beta chain and its context. The data originate from a study of patients and donors after allogeneic stem cell transplantation. The ends were cut back, 0 bases at V and 0 bases at J, with 10 bases in the middle. Germline CDR1 SGDLS, CDR2 YYNGEE. CDR3 length: 15 amino acids. In TCRdb, the RT-PCR reads were re-called with MiXCR into one record per CDR3 protein. The sample has about a million distinct CDR3 sequences, around 17% seen once. V gene TRBV9 combines with J gene TRBJ2-7; the D gene is possibly TRBD1 (5 bases). Material: blood, either unsorted or a sorted T cell fraction (not recorded which). This TCR was recovered from a human donor who was either an allogeneic HSCT recipient or a stem cell or donor lymphocyte infusion donor (not recorded which). It is not recorded whose cells these are; they may come from a transplant donor. This CDR3 reads CASSVGPGNSYEQYF. CDR3 nucleotides: TGTGCCAGCAGCGTAGGCCCAGGGAACTCCTACGAGCAGTACTTC.